A single sample is the source of the 22 T cell receptor beta chains below, sequenced in a study of CD8 T cells in Susac syndrome. Random hexamers primed reverse transcription of about 0.5 to 1 ug RNA. MiXCR, applied by TCRdb to the immunoSEQ multiplex PCR reads, yields one record per CDR3 protein. Counted here are 250,000 to 350,000 distinct CDR3 sequences, roughly 94% occurring once; the ten biggest clones make up about 0.063%. Sequencing input: CD4+ T cells from PBMCs. The receptors derive from a human donor with multiple sclerosis.

V is TRBV7-9 and J is TRBJ2-7; 10 nucleotides line up with TRBD1. Trimming took 5 bases from V and 5 from J; bases not matched to a gene: 9. This CDR3 region has 15 residues. CDR1 and CDR2 (germline): SEHNR, FQNEAQ (reference sequence). The DNA of the CDR3 is TGTGCCAGCAGCCAAATGGGACAGGGGATGAACGAGCAGTACTTC. Its translation is CASSQMGQGMNEQYF.

The gene calls are TRBV20-1 and TRBJ1-1, with 8 bases aligning to TRBD1. The CDR3 loop spans 17 amino acids. CDR1 and CDR2 from the germline V gene are DFQATT and SNEGSKA (reference sequence). The J segment lost 1 base and the V segment lost 0 bases, leaving 10 bases of the junction unmatched. The CDR3 DNA is TGCAGTGCTAGAGATCCTATAAGACAGGGGTCGAACACTGAAGCTTTCTTT. Its translation: CSARDPIRQGSNTEAFF.

This chain uses TRBV29-1 with TRBJ1-1; tentatively, D is TRBD1 (5 bases). The CDR3 runs to 13 residues. Germline CDR1 SQVTM, CDR2 ANQGSEA. Deletions cut 7 bases from V and 2 bases from J, with 14 bases between. CDR3: CSAAVGGNTEAFF. In nucleotides, the CDR3 is TGCAGCGCCGCAGTGGGGGGTAACACTGAAGCTTTCTTT. Supplemented by reference TRBV29-1 and TRBJ1-1, the full variable domain reads SAVISQKPSRDICQRGTSLTIQCQVDSQVTMMFWYRQQPGQSLTLIATANQGSEATYESGFVIDKFPISRPNLTFSTLTVSNMSPEDSSIYLCSAAVGGNTEAFFGQGTRLTVV.

This chain uses TRBV12-3 or TRBV12-4 with TRBJ2-1; TRBD2 matches 9 bases. V shed 4 bases, J shed 2 bases, and the junction held 6 bases outside the gene matches. The CDR3 contains 16 residues. The CDR3 loop reads CASSWVAGVPYNEQFF. DNA for the CDR3: TGTGCCAGCAGTTGGGTAGCGGGGGTGCCCTACAATGAGCAGTTCTTC.

The V gene is TRBV6-2 or TRBV6-3, the J gene TRBJ2-7; 9 bases are shared with TRBD2. This CDR3 contains 14 residues. V lost 4 bases and J lost 2; bases outside the gene matches: 3. Germline loops: CDR1 MNHEY, CDR2 SVGEGT. The CDR3 spells CASSWSSGAYEQYF. The CDR3 nucleotides read TGTGCCAGCAGTTGGTCTAGCGGGGCCTACGAGCAGTACTTC.

J is TRBJ2-1 and V is TRBV3-1; a possible D gene is TRBD2 (5 bases). The V gene's germline CDR1 is LGHDT and CDR2 YNNKEL (reference sequence). The germline V and J ends were trimmed by 1 base and 6 bases, with 10 bases remaining between them. This CDR3 contains 14 residues. The CDR3 region is CASSQGRLPNEQFF. The CDR3, as DNA: TGTGCCAGCAGCCAAGGGAGGCTACCCAATGAGCAGTTCTTC.

J is TRBJ2-3 and V is TRBV20-1; the match to TRBD2 covers 12 bases. J was trimmed by 4 bases and V by 2 bases; bases with no gene match: 7. Germline values: CDR1 DFQATT, CDR2 SNEGSKA (reference sequence). This CDR3 is 16 amino acids long. The CDR3 loop is CSARRLAGGGPDTQYF. DNA of the CDR3: TGCAGTGCTAGAAGGCTAGCGGGAGGGGGGCCAGATACGCAGTATTTT.

The J gene is TRBJ1-2, the V gene TRBV4-2, with a tentative D call TRBD1 (6 bases). Looked up from germline, CDR1 is LGHNA and CDR2 is YNFKEQ. Trimming shortened V by 0 bases and J by 5 bases, and 13 bases separated the two germline ends. This CDR3 is 15 amino acids long. As DNA, the CDR3 is TGTGCCAGCAGCCAAGATCCCAGGGGTTCGTATGGCTACACCTTC. Protein sequence: CASSQDPRGSYGYTF.

This rearrangement joins TRBV7-8 to TRBJ1-2; D may be TRBD1 (5 bases). CDR3 length: 14 amino acids. V lost 5 bases, J lost 8 bases, and 18 bases lay in between. CDR1 and CDR2 (germline): SGHVS, FQNEAQ. The CDR3 DNA reads TGTGCCAGCAGCCCCACAGGAGGGACCGGGGGCTACACCTTC. It yields the protein CASSPTGGTGGYTF.

The chain joins TRBV11-1 to TRBJ2-1, with TRBD2 as a possible D gene (6 bases). V was pared by 1 base and J by 8 bases, with 12 bases between. This CDR3 contains 14 residues. Germline V gives CDR1 SGHAT, CDR2 FQDESV (reference sequence). The CDR3 DNA reads TGTGCCAGCAGCTTAGATAGGACTACCTATGAGCAGTTCTTC. As protein: CASSLDRTTYEQFF.

V is TRBV4-2 and J is TRBJ2-7; 16 bases are a match to TRBD2. The V gene end was trimmed by 4 bases and the J gene end by 4 bases; junction bases not matched to a gene: 16. The germline V gene encodes CDR1 LGHNA and CDR2 YNFKEQ. The CDR3 runs to 20 residues. This CDR3 is CASSPRPRGTSGGAVYEQYF. For the CDR3, the DNA is TGTGCCAGCAGCCCCCGCCCACGAGGGACTAGCGGGGGGGCCGTGTACGAGCAGTACTTC.

This sequence joins TRBV5-1 and TRBJ2-1, with D perhaps matching TRBD2 (6 bases). Trimming left V 2 bases short and J 5 bases short, with 17 bases between. Germline CDR1 is SGHRS and CDR2 is YFSETQ. This CDR3 spans 16 amino acids. CDR3 sequence reads: CASSLRSGTVNNEQFF. The CDR3 DNA reads TGCGCCAGCAGCTTACGTTCCGGGACTGTCAACAATGAGCAGTTCTTC.

The V and J genes are TRBV5-4 and TRBJ2-4; either TRBD1 or TRBD2 may fit D (5 bases each). Germline V gives CDR1 SGHNT, CDR2 YYREEE (reference sequence). V dropped 0 bases and J dropped 7 bases, with 23 bases sitting between them. The length of the CDR3 is 18 residues. CDR3 protein: CASSLGGVSRTWTNIQYF. The CDR3 DNA is TGTGCCAGCAGCTTGGGAGGGGTCTCCCGGACTTGGACGAACATTCAGTACTTC. Looking up the rest from reference TRBV5-4 and TRBJ2-4 gives the full variable domain: ETGVTQSPTHLIKTRGQQVTLRCSSQSGHNTVSWYQQALGQGPQFIFQYYREEENGRGNFPPRFSGLQFPNYSSELNVNALELDDSALYLCASSLGGVSRTWTNIQYFGAGTRLSVL.

V gene TRBV25-1 combines with J gene TRBJ2-1; the match to TRBD2 covers 12 bases. Looked up from germline, CDR1 is MGHDK and CDR2 is SYGVNS. CDR3 size: 19 residues. The V and J ends lost 0 bases and 2 bases, in that order; junction bases with no gene match: 8. The CDR3, as DNA: TGTGCCAGCAGTGAATACGGGGCTAGCGGGAGGGCAGCCTACAATGAGCAGTTCTTC. This gives the protein CASSEYGASGRAAYNEQFF.

The chain joins TRBV5-1 to TRBJ1-1; D uncertain. With 0 bases removed from V and 1 base from J, the gap between germline ends came to 10 bases. From germline, CDR1 is SGHRS and CDR2 YFSETQ. The CDR3 totals 15 residues. Here the CDR3 reads CASSLDGAENTEAFF. CDR3 DNA sequence: TGCGCCAGCAGCTTGGATGGTGCCGAGAACACTGAAGCTTTCTTT.

The genes are TRBV14 and TRBJ2-1; 11 nucleotides agree with TRBD2. The germline V gene has CDR1 SGHDN and CDR2 FVKESK. The CDR3 runs 18 residues. The V gene end was trimmed by 0 bases and the J gene end by 2 bases; junction bases not matched to a gene: 6. The CDR3 DNA sequence: TGTGCCAGCAGCCAAGATATACTAGCGGGGGTCACCTACAATGAGCAGTTCTTC. This translates into CASSQDILAGVTYNEQFF.

The chain uses TRBV20-1 and TRBJ1-2; 7 bases line up with TRBD1. V was pared by 1 base and J by 0 bases, with 23 bases of the junction left unmatched. CDR1 and CDR2 from the germline V gene are DFQATT and SNEGSKA (reference sequence). The CDR3 totals 21 residues. CDR3 in DNA: TGCAGTGCTAGAGGGGGGCGGGACAGCCATCCCCGGATAGTCTCTAACTATGGCTACACCTTC. This encodes CSARGGRDSHPRIVSNYGYTF.

The J gene is TRBJ1-1, the V gene TRBV10-3; a weak D match, TRBD1 (6 bases). V lost 3 bases and J 1 base, leaving 15 bases between the germline ends. The V gene's germline CDR1 is ENHRY and CDR2 SYGVKD. The length of the CDR3 is 16 residues. CDR3 amino acids: CAISDPNRVGNTEAFF. In DNA, the CDR3 is TGTGCCATCAGTGACCCCAACAGGGTGGGGAACACTGAAGCTTTCTTT.

This clonotype was seen only once. The genes are TRBV12-3 or TRBV12-4 and TRBJ2-2; TRBD1 matches at 8 bases. The junction had 4 bases not matched to a gene; V was cut back by 6 bases and J by 1 base. The CDR3 is 15 amino acids. The CDR3 DNA sequence: TGTGCCAGCAGGTCCAGGGGGCTGAACACCGGGGAGCTGTTTTTT. It yields the protein CASRSRGLNTGELFF.

CDR3 loop: CSARVVGGKGTGANVLTF. CDR3 coding DNA: TGCAGTGCTAGAGTAGTGGGGGGAAAAGGCACTGGGGCCAACGTCCTGACTTTC. The chain links TRBV20-1 to TRBJ2-6, with D possibly TRBD2 on 6 matching bases. CDR1 is DFQATT and CDR2 is SNEGSKA in the germline V gene (reference sequence). Between the trimmed V and J ends, which lost 1 base and 2 bases, there was a span of 18 bases. This CDR3 has 18 residues.

The chain links TRBV28 to TRBJ2-7; TRBD2 might be the D (5 bases). The CDR3 totals 14 residues. The V and J ends lost 3 bases and 2 bases respectively, with 11 bases between them. Per the germline V gene, CDR1 is MDHEN and CDR2 is SYDVKM. CDR3 loop: CASSFLREPYEQYF. For the CDR3, the DNA is TGTGCCAGCAGTTTTTTACGGGAACCCTACGAGCAGTACTTC.

Only one count was recorded for this clonotype. V usage is TRBV5-1 and J usage is TRBJ2-3; weak D call: TRBD2 (6 bases). The CDR3 loop spans 15 amino acids. The V and J ends lost 2 bases and 0 bases respectively, with 10 bases between them. From germline, CDR1 is SGHRS and CDR2 YFSETQ. CDR3 region: CASSFRGSSTDTQYF. CDR3 DNA sequence: TGCGCCAGCAGCTTCCGGGGGTCTAGCACAGATACGCAGTATTTT.